Each of the 3 T cell receptor beta chains below was sequenced from the same sample in a study of graft-versus-host responses after intestinal transplantation (dated by TCRdb to the early 2020s). What this sample's time point label stands for: cells obtained before transplantation from donor or recipient. Antigens for these TCRs are unknown. Preparation of the library involved the immunoSEQ multiplex PCR assay. Not all clones reach the TCRdb copy of this immuneACCESS table, which keeps in-frame sequences only. Checked studies attribute under half of the gap to unresolved V genes and leave the rest unexplained. In all, the sample holds some 100,000 clones, and around 92% of those were seen once. The top ten constitute approximately 0.064% of the sample. The sample was unstimulated CD8+ T cells sorted from spleen or lymph node cells, taken before transplant. Receptor source: a human donor who was the organ donor for an intestinal transplant.

This clone was observed a single time. This chain uses TRBV2 with TRBJ2-7, with 10 bases that match TRBD1. The CDR3 runs 13 residues. The V segment lost 6 bases and the J segment 5 bases; nucleotides outside the gene matches: 4. From germline, CDR1 is SNHLY and CDR2 FYNNEI. The CDR3 is CASRDRGVDEQYF. The DNA for the CDR3 is TGTGCCAGCAGGGACAGGGGGGTCGACGAGCAGTACTTC. Combining the CDR3 with reference TRBV2 and TRBJ2-7 gives the whole variable domain EPEVTQTPSHQVTQMGQEVILRCVPISNHLYFYWYRQILGQKVEFLVSFYNNEISEKSEIFDDQFSVERPDGSNFTLKIRSTKLEDSAMYFCASRDRGVDEQYFGPGTRLTVT.

The chain uses TRBV5-1 and TRBJ2-1; 12 bases align to TRBD2. Per the germline V gene, CDR1 is SGHRS and CDR2 is YFSETQ. Germline trimming cut 0 bases from V and 8 bases from J; bases unmatched to any gene: 15. The CDR3 runs to 19 residues. The CDR3 here is CASSLAGLAGGGRMDEQFF. The CDR3 nucleotides are TGCGCCAGCAGCTTGGCCGGGCTAGCGGGAGGGGGGCGGATGGATGAGCAGTTCTTC.

This chain connects TRBV12-5 to TRBJ2-1; D is uncertain. The CDR3 has 16 residues. Germline V gene data show CDR1 as LGHNT and CDR2 as FRNRAP. V lost 0 bases, J lost 5 bases, and 14 bases lay in between. CDR3 residues: CASGLVRVAYDNEQFF. DNA for the CDR3: TGTGCTAGTGGTTTGGTACGAGTAGCCTACGACAATGAGCAGTTCTTC.